This T cell receptor beta chain is from a study of cytomegalovirus exposure and HLA in healthy donors. Across the study: Genetic ancestry analysis placed more than 80% of the approximately 390 donors that were genotyped in the Caucasian-associated cluster. General study findings and limits: The later analysis indicated that the majority of CMV-associated TCR beta chains appeared HLA-restricted. Specificity of a few CMV-associated chains for CMV antigens was verified in vitro.

The CDR3 length is 15 residues. V was trimmed by 5 bases and J by 1 base, leaving 15 bases between them. Germline V gene data show CDR1 as LNHDA and CDR2 as SQIVND (reference sequence). Primers: 60 Vbeta forward and 13 Jbeta reverse. Clones were read by immunoSEQ multiplex PCR, and TCRdb kept only the in-frame ones, dropping some. This table holds about 100,000 clones, roughly 87% found once. This clone was counted a single time. Its antigen is unknown. The chain combines TRBV19 with TRBJ2-7; TRBD1 might be the D (6 bases). The material sequenced was PBMCs. The clonotype originates from a man aged 25 to 40 in good health and CMV-seropositive. This CDR3 is CASSPGQLPSYEQYF. In DNA form, the CDR3 reads TGTGCCAGTAGTCCTGGACAGTTACCTTCCTACGAGCAGTACTTC.